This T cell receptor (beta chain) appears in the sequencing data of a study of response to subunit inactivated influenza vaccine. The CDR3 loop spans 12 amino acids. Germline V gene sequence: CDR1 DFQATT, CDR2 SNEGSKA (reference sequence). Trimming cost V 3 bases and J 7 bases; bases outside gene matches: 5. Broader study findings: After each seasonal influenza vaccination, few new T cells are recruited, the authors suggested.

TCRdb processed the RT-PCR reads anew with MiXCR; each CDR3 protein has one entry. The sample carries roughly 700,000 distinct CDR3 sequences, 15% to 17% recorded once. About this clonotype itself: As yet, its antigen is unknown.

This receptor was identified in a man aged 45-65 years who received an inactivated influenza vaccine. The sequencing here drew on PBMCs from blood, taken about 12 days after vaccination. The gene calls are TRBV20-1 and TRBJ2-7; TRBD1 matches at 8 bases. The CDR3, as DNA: TGCAGTGCTAGGGACACAGGGGGAGAGCAGTACTTC. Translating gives CSARDTGGEQYF.